This TCR beta chain was observed in a study of blood T cells in healthy people across ages. A sample-barcoded 5' primer and a J-beta primer mix were used in a second PCR of about 6 to 12 cycles. Each CDR3 protein gets one entry after TCRdb re-called the 5' RACE reads with MiXCR. In the table there are about 1.4 million distinct CDR3 sequences, 55% to 75% of which are singletons. Study conclusions and caveats: Naive T cell percentage and TCR beta diversity correlated strongly.

This CDR3 has 14 amino acids. With 2 bases removed from V and 0 bases from J, the gap between germline ends came to 8 bases. The germline CDR1 and CDR2 sequences are SGHRS and YFSETQ. This clonotype was seen a few times. Its cognate antigen is unknown. This sequence joins TRBV5-1 and TRBJ1-1; D is undetermined. Sequences were obtained from blood. This clonotype was sampled from a man aged 18 to 35 in good health. The CDR3 DNA sequence: TGCGCCAGCAGCTTACAAACCTTGAACACTGAAGCTTTCTTT. Residues: CASSLQTLNTEAFF. Variable domain in full (rest from reference TRBV5-1 and TRBJ1-1): KAGVTQTPRYLIKTRGQQVTLSCSPISGHRSVSWYQQTPGQGLQFLFEYFSETQRNKGNFPGRFSGRQFSNSRSEMNVSTLELGDSALYLCASSLQTLNTEAFFGQGTRLTVV.